Given below is one TCR beta chain in context. The target antigen is unknown. It differs at one base from a far larger clone, so likely a read error. This sample is part of a study of regulatory T cells in long-lasting Graves disease. The wider study: Under 3 months of antithyroid drugs had been taken by newly diagnosed Graves' patients. Overall study results and limits: Possibly, too few samples lowered accuracy.

The time point is: newly diagnosed GD, antithyroid drugs for less than 3 months. TCR sequences were obtained from RNA taken from PBMCs. The guidelines of the American Thyroid Association were the basis for diagnosing Graves' disease. Peripheral blood, at about 10 milliliters, went into EDTA tubes. Libraries of TCR beta came from iRepertoire HTBI primers plus Arm-PCR of CDR3 regions. MiXCR, applied by TCRdb to the multiplex PCR reads, yields one record per CDR3 protein. The sample yields some 250,000 distinct CDR3 sequences, roughly 18% seen once. The CDR3 runs 17 residues. Trimming cost V 5 bases and J 4 bases, with 21 bases left between them. CDR1 and CDR2 (germline): SEHNR, FQNEAQ (reference sequence).

This sequence joins TRBV7-9 and TRBJ2-1; perhaps TRBD2 as D (5 bases). The sequence was collected from a female donor with Graves disease. This material consisted of peripheral blood mononuclear cells (PBMCs), taken at new diagnosis, from a patient treated with antithyroid drugs. The DNA of the CDR3 is TGTGCCAGCAGCCGCAGATTAGGACCAGCGGATTACAATGAGCAGTTCTTC. It yields the protein CASSRRLGPADYNEQFF.